The 24 T cell receptor beta chains listed next were all sequenced from one sample in a study of shared clonotypes between healthy human individuals. TCRdb's table, derived via immunoSEQ multiplex PCR, lists solely in-frame clones and lacks some. The table has about 980,000 clones, approximately 80% seen once. The material sequenced was memory CD4+ T cells sorted from blood. Subset noted: CD45RA-negative fraction. Source of these receptors: a man between 18 and 29 years old in good health.

The gene calls are TRBV9 and TRBJ2-1, with 11 bases matching TRBD2. The CDR3 contains 15 residues. Trimming at V came to 4 bases and at J to 7 bases, leaving 7 bases not matched to a gene. Germline V gene data show CDR1 as SGDLS and CDR2 as YYNGEE. Here the CDR3 reads CASSQTSGSGNEQFF. DNA of the CDR3: TGTGCCAGCAGCCAAACTAGCGGGAGTGGAAATGAGCAGTTCTTC.

This chain joins TRBV7-2 and TRBJ1-5; 8 bases line up with TRBD1. The CDR3 runs to 16 residues. V gave up 5 bases and J gave up 2 bases; unmatched junction bases: 8. CDR1 is SGHTA and CDR2 is FQGNSA in the germline V gene. The CDR3 is CASSPRGGQGNQPQHF. The CDR3 nucleotides read TGTGCCAGCAGCCCCCGGGGGGGACAGGGCAATCAGCCCCAGCATTTT.

The chain uses TRBV9 and TRBJ2-3, with a possible D match to TRBD2 (6 bases). V lost 2 bases, J lost 1 base, and 11 bases lay in between. CDR3 size: 15 residues. Germline CDR1 and CDR2: SGDLS and YYNGEE. CDR3 sequence reads: CASSVREVGTDTQYF. Written as DNA, the CDR3 is TGTGCCAGCAGCGTCAGGGAGGTCGGCACAGATACGCAGTATTTT.

J is TRBJ2-7 and V is TRBV7-2; 11 nucleotides align to TRBD2. The CDR3 runs 15 residues. Germline trimming cut 5 bases from V and 4 bases from J; bases unmatched to any gene: 7. Germline assignment: CDR1 SGHTA and CDR2 FQGNSA. The CDR3, as DNA: TGTGCCAGCAGCCCTTCGGCTAGCGGGGGGTACGAGCAGTACTTC. Protein product: CASSPSASGGYEQYF.

This chain joins TRBV6-1 and TRBJ1-3; D is ambiguous. Trimming removed 1 base from V and 0 bases from J, with 10 bases in between. This CDR3 spans 16 amino acids. In germline, CDR1 is MNHNS, CDR2 SASEGT. The CDR3 region is CASSEGGVYSGNTIYF. The DNA for the CDR3 is TGTGCCAGCAGTGAAGGCGGAGTTTACTCTGGAAACACCATATATTTT.

The rearrangement uses TRBV25-1 and TRBJ1-2; D call uncertain. The CDR3 totals 13 residues. V gave up 1 base and J gave up 7 bases, with 10 bases separating them. CDR1 is MGHDK and CDR2 is SYGVNS in the germline V gene. The CDR3 loop is CASSEFQWSGYTF. The CDR3 DNA follows: TGTGCCAGCAGTGAATTTCAGTGGAGTGGCTACACCTTC.

The rearrangement uses TRBV4-3 and TRBJ1-2; D is uncertain. V was clipped by 0 bases and J by 6 bases, with 8 bases between them. CDR3 length equals 13 residues. Germline V gene data show CDR1 as LGHNA and CDR2 as YSLEER. The CDR3 sequence: CASSQDRGDGYTF. The CDR3 coding sequence is TGCGCCAGCAGCCAAGATCGTGGGGATGGCTACACCTTC.

This clone came up a few times. In DNA, the CDR3 is TGTGCCAGCAGCGTAGAAGGGCTTCAGGGCTACACCTTC. Its protein product is CASSVEGLQGYTF. The chain employs TRBV9 and TRBJ1-2; D not resolved. CDR1 is SGDLS, CDR2 YYNGEE, per germline. V was cut by 0 bases and J by 8 bases, with 11 bases left in between. CDR3 size: 13 residues.

This clone occurred a few times. The chain combines TRBV7-9 with TRBJ2-3; D remains ambiguous. The CDR3 contains 14 residues. V was pared by 1 base and J by 6 bases, with 11 bases between. Germline CDR1 reads SEHNR; CDR2 reads FQNEAQ (reference sequence). DNA of the CDR3: TGTGCCAGCAGCTTAGAGGGCCAGGAGGATACGCAGTATTTT. Translated: CASSLEGQEDTQYF.

This clone has just one count. The V call is TRBV7-9, the J call TRBJ2-3, with 7 bases that match TRBD2. Trimming at V came to 1 base and at J to 5 bases, leaving 9 bases not matched to a gene. Per the germline V gene, CDR1 is SEHNR and CDR2 is FQNEAQ (reference sequence). The CDR3 is 16 amino acids. As DNA, the CDR3 is TGTGCCAGCAGCTTAGTTGTTGCGGGGGAGGGAGATACGCAGTATTTT. This gives the protein CASSLVVAGEGDTQYF.

The chain recombines TRBV6-5 with TRBJ1-4; D is undetermined. The ends were cut back, 4 bases at V and 7 bases at J, with 10 bases in the middle. CDR1 and CDR2 from the germline V gene are MNHEY and SVGAGI. The CDR3 totals 13 residues. This CDR3 reads CASSSSRGEKLFF. CDR3 in DNA: TGTGCCAGCAGTTCCAGCAGAGGTGAAAAACTGTTTTTT.

The CDR3 DNA follows: TGTGCCAGCAGCCGGGGACAGGTCCACATGAACACTGAAGCTTTCTTT. Translating gives CASSRGQVHMNTEAFF. This chain links TRBV14 with TRBJ1-1, with TRBD1 matching over 8 bases. The J segment lost 0 bases and the V segment lost 4 bases, leaving 7 bases of the junction unmatched. Per the germline V gene, CDR1 is SGHDN and CDR2 is FVKESK. The CDR3 runs to 16 residues. Using reference TRBV14 and TRBJ1-1 for the parts outside the CDR3, the full variable domain is EAGVTQFPSHSVIEKGQTVTLRCDPISGHDNLYWYRRVMGKEIKFLLHFVKESKQDESGMPNNRFLAERTGGTYSTLKVQPAELEDSGVYFCASSRGQVHMNTEAFFGQGTRLTVV.

Only a few counts were recorded for this clone. The V gene is TRBV7-9, the J gene TRBJ1-2; 7 positions agree with TRBD1. With V trimmed by 5 bases and J by 8 bases, 8 bases remained unmatched. There are 13 residues in the CDR3. CDR1 and CDR2 (germline): SEHNR, FQNEAQ (reference sequence). CDR3 loop: CASSTWTGSGYTF. The CDR3 DNA sequence: TGTGCCAGCAGCACTTGGACAGGAAGCGGCTACACCTTC.

The V call is TRBV5-6, the J call TRBJ2-5; D uncertain. CDR1 is SGHDT and CDR2 is YYEEEE in the germline V gene. The length of the CDR3 is 12 residues. Trimming left V 1 base short and J 0 bases short, with 1 base between. The CDR3: CASSLNQETQYF. The CDR3 DNA is TGTGCCAGCAGCTTGAACCAAGAGACCCAGTACTTC.

Concerning this clone itself: The sample contains more than one DNA sequence encoding this CDR3. The chain has TRBV2 and TRBJ2-7; 10 bases line up with TRBD2. V shed 2 bases and J 7 bases; nucleotides not matched to a gene: 8. This CDR3 region has 15 residues. Germline V gives CDR1 SNHLY, CDR2 FYNNEI. The chain's CDR3 is CASSENPSGSGEQYF. The CDR3 region has the DNA TGTGCCAGCAGTGAAAATCCTAGCGGGAGTGGTGAGCAGTACTTC.

The count of this clone is one. With only one base between it and a far larger clone, this is likely a read error. Other nucleotide sequences from this sample produce the same CDR3. J is TRBJ1-3 and V is TRBV30; no definite D call. Germline CDR1 reads GTSNPN; CDR2 reads SVGIG (reference sequence). V was trimmed by 5 bases and J by 1 base, leaving 15 bases between them. This CDR3 is built from 15 residues. CDR3 nucleotide sequence: TGTGCCTGGGGTGGGAGGGCCTTATCTGGAAACACCATATATTTT. Its translation: CAWGGRALSGNTIYF.

This clone has just a few counts. This chain joins TRBV29-1 and TRBJ1-2; D not resolved. The CDR3 contains 12 residues. V lost 4 bases to trimming and J lost 2 bases, with 8 bases between them. Germline V gives CDR1 SQVTM, CDR2 ANQGSEA. The CDR3: CSVVPQNYGYTF. As DNA, the CDR3 is TGCAGCGTTGTGCCACAGAACTATGGCTACACCTTC. Together with reference TRBV29-1 and TRBJ1-2, the CDR3 gives the full variable domain: SAVISQKPSRDICQRGTSLTIQCQVDSQVTMMFWYRQQPGQSLTLIATANQGSEATYESGFVIDKFPISRPNLTFSTLTVSNMSPEDSSIYLCSVVPQNYGYTFGSGTRLTVV.

This chain joins TRBV5-4 and TRBJ1-1; no definite D call. The CDR3 has 12 residues. CDR1 SGHNT and CDR2 YYREEE come from the germline V gene (reference sequence). Trimming cost V 2 bases and J 1 base, with 3 bases left between them. The CDR3 nucleotides read TGTGCCAGCAGCTTTTGGAACACTGAAGCTTTCTTT. Encoded protein: CASSFWNTEAFF.

V and J are TRBV28 and TRBJ2-7; the D gene is possibly TRBD1 (5 bases). In germline, CDR1 is MDHEN, CDR2 SYDVKM. The CDR3 has 15 amino acids. Trimming removed 3 bases at V and 7 bases at J, with 19 bases between. CDR3 nucleotide sequence: TGTGCCAGCAGTTTCGGTGACAGAAAACTGCGGGAGCAGTACTTC. Protein product: CASSFGDRKLREQYF.

Details on this clone: The identical CDR3 is also encoded by other nucleotide sequences in the sample. The gene calls are TRBV20-1 and TRBJ2-5, with D possibly TRBD1 on 5 matching bases. Trimming left V 4 bases short and J 2 bases short, with 5 bases between. Germline assignment: CDR1 DFQATT and CDR2 SNEGSKA (reference sequence). The CDR3 totals 11 residues. The CDR3: CSAKGQETQYF. The CDR3 coding sequence is TGCAGTGCTAAGGGGCAAGAGACCCAGTACTTC.

V gene TRBV27 combines with J gene TRBJ2-7, with 9 bases identical to TRBD1. There are 14 residues in the CDR3. Trimming removed 4 bases from V and 6 bases from J; junction bases left unmatched: 7. Germline V gene sequence: CDR1 MNHEY, CDR2 SMNVEV (reference sequence). DNA for the CDR3: TGTGCCAGCAGTTCTAGGGGACAGGGCGTCGAGCAGTACTTC. It codes for CASSSRGQGVEQYF.

In regard to this clone: One junction end disagrees with the germline gene, perhaps due to a read error. The V and J genes are TRBV12-5 and TRBJ2-7; D is unresolved. CDR1 LGHNT and CDR2 FRNRAP come from the germline V gene. The CDR3 loop spans 15 amino acids. CDR3 region: CVSGPVHLTPYEQYF. For the CDR3, the DNA is TGTGTTAGTGGCCCGGTACACCTCACACCCTACGAGCAGTACTTC.

A single count supports this clone. The chain is built from TRBV27 and TRBJ2-6; 7 bases are a match to TRBD2. Trimming removed 3 bases from V and 7 bases from J; junction bases left unmatched: 3. Germline V gene data show CDR1 as MNHEY and CDR2 as SMNVEV (reference sequence). The CDR3 length is 14 residues. CDR3 bases: TGTGCCAGCAGTTTGGCGGGGGAAGCCAACGTCCTGACTTTC. Translating it yields CASSLAGEANVLTF.

The rearrangement joins TRBV2 to TRBJ2-3; 9 nucleotides align to TRBD2. The CDR3 consists of 17 residues. V lost 6 bases, J lost 3 bases, and 13 bases stayed unmatched. CDR1 SNHLY and CDR2 FYNNEI come from the germline V gene. CDR3 in DNA: TGTGCCAGCAGGGAGGGACTAGCTTTATCAGGTACAGATACGCAGTATTTT. It yields the protein CASREGLALSGTDTQYF.